The text below deals with one T cell receptor (beta chain). What it binds is unknown. The data belong to a study of shared clonotypes between healthy human individuals. Study context: A couple of female and a few male donors aged 18 to 49 were enrolled. Study-level results: Genetic and exposure-history diversity was limited by the few donors.

Measured with immunoSEQ multiplex PCR; TCRdb has only the in-frame clones, and not every one. The sample has about 490,000 clones, 78% seen once. V was pared by 4 bases and J by 6 bases, with 12 bases of the junction left unmatched. Germline V gene lookup returns CDR1 SGHRS and CDR2 YFSETQ. The CDR3 runs 16 residues. The sequenced material came from PBMCs. The sequence was collected from a woman aged 40 to 50 in good health. Some clones in this sample may be carry-over from other donors' samples. The V call is TRBV5-1, the J call TRBJ2-2; 7 bases are a match to TRBD1. CDR3 amino acids: CASSVYTGEIAGELFF. In DNA, the CDR3 is TGCGCCAGCAGCGTATACACAGGGGAGATAGCCGGGGAGCTGTTTTTT.